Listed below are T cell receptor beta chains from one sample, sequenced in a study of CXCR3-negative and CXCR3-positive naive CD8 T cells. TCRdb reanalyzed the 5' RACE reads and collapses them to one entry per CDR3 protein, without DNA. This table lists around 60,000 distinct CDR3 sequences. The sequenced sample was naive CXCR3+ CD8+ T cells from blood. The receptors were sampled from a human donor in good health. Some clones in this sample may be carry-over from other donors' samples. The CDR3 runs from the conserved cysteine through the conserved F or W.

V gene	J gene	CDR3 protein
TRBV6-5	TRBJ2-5	CASSSIRAGAGETQYF
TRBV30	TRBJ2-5	CAWSVGEKVRETQYF
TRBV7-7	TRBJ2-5	CASSPNLEETQYF
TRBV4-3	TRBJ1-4	CASSQADEKLFF
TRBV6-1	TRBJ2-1	CASSVRGEQFF
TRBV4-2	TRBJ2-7	CASSQDGEQYF
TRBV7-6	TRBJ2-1	CASSQRLAGVGGEQFF
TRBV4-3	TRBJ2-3	CASSQEISTDTQYF
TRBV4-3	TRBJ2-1	CASSQDLTSSGNEQFF
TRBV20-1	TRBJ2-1	CSARKGDNEQFF
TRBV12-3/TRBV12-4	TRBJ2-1	CASSLGDSSYNEQFF
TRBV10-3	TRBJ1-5	CAISQGGEGSNQPQHF
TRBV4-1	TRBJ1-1	CASSQQGVLGDTEAFF
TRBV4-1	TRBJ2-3	CASSQSAGGMVDTQYF
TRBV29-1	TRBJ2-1	CSGLANNEQFF
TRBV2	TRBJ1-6	CASSTDRGEYNSPLHF
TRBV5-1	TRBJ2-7	CASSFGTGLADYEQYF
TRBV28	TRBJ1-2	CASSPGGSAMEGYTF
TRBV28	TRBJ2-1	CASSVHHPGLAENNEQFF
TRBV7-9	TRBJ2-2	CASSQGPTNTGELFF
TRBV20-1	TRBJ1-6	CSARDTGYGVSPLHF
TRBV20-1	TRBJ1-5	CSARLSGVNQPQHF
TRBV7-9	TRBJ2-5	CASSPSQETQYF
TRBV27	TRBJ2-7	CASSLYSQGTYEQYF
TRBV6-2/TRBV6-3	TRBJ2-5	CASRPYSFQETQYF
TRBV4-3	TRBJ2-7	CASSQGTGDRYEQYF
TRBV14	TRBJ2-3	CASSEIDTQYF
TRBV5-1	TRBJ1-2	CASSLEGGMSYGYTF
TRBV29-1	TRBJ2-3	CSVVGLPSTDTQYF
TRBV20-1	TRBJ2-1	CSAKPGLSYNEQFF
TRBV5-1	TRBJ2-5	CASRRDSMYQETQYF
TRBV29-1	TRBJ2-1	CGATSFNEQFF
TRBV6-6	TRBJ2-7	CASRGLASAYEQYF
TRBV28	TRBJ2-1	CASSSLLAANSYNEQFF
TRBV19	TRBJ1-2	CASSGDSPLRDGYTF
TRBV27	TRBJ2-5	CASSLYDRWEETQYF
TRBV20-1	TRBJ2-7	CSADRVVNEQYF
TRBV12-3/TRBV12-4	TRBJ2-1	CASSLDRYNEQFF
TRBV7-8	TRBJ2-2	CASSFGGPARELFF
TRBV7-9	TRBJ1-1	CASSLGLGDTEAFF
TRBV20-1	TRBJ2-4	CSARGQGYIQYF
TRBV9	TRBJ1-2	CASSVSGTGTFNYGYTF
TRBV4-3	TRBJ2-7	CASSQDRRGSYEQYF
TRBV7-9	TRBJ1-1	CASSLAQGLLTEAFF
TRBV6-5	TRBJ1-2	CASSYREGDGYTF